This TCR beta chain was sequenced for a study of T cells in Graves' hyperthyroidism and ophthalmopathy. What was amplified from RNA transcripts were TCR beta CDR3 regions. First-round RT-PCR targeting the TCR CDR3 was performed with the HTBI primer set. Each CDR3 protein gets one entry after TCRdb re-called the multiplex PCR reads with MiXCR. Here the sample spans about 530,000 distinct CDR3 sequences, 17% being singletons. Deletions cut 0 bases from V and 5 bases from J, with 14 bases between. The CDR3 is made up of 15 amino acids. From germline, CDR1 is DFQATT and CDR2 SNEGSKA (reference sequence). This clonotype occurred a few times.

The sequence derives from a woman between 18 and 29 years old with Graves' ophthalmopathy. Sequenced material: blood. This chain uses TRBV20-1 with TRBJ1-3; no firm D call. The CDR3 loop reads CSARDSLNTRNTIYF. CDR3 in DNA: TGCAGTGCTAGAGACAGCCTCAATACCCGAAACACCATATATTTT.